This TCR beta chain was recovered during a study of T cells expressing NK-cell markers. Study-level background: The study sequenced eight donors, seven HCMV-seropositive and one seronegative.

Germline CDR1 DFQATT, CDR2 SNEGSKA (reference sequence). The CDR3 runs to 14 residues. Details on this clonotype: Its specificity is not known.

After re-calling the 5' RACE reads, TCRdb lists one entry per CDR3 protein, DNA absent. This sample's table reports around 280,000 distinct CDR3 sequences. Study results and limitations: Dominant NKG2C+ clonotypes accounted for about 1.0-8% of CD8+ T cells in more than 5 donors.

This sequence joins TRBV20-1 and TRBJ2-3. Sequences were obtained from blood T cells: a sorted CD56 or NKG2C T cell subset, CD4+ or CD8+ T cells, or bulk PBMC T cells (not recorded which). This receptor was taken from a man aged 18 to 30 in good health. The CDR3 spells CSASRQGSTDTQYF.